This is a list of T cell receptor beta chains from one sample in a study of blood T cell repertoires in COVID-19. The assay was immunoSEQ multiplex PCR, and TCRdb's table has in-frame clones only and misses some. This sample has about 480,000 clones, with around 90% found just once. The specimen was peripheral blood. Receptors were obtained from a woman aged 45-59 years with COVID-19, enrolled during active disease. Both conserved end residues are part of each CDR3. The D gene is left open where the match is weak. Clone size is stated in some rows and not others, as once, few, many or a class when expanded.

CDR3aa: CASSLAGAAEAFF
CDR3nt: TGCGCCAGCAGCTTGGCAGGGGCCGCTGAAGCTTTCTTT
d_gene: .
v_gene: TRBV5-1
abundance: .
j_gene: TRBJ1-1

CDR3aa: CASSFEGRGGSDTQYF
CDR3nt: TGCGCCAGCAGCTTTGAGGGCCGGGGGGGCTCAGATACGCAGTATTTT
d_gene: TRBD2
v_gene: TRBV5-1
abundance: .
j_gene: TRBJ2-3

CDR3aa: CASSLTGSNEKLFF
CDR3nt: TGTGCCAGCAGCCTGACGGGATCTAATGAAAAACTGTTTTTT
d_gene: .
v_gene: TRBV28
abundance: .
j_gene: TRBJ1-4

CDR3aa: CAWSPTGSNSPLHF
CDR3nt: TGTGCCTGGAGTCCAACAGGGAGCAATTCACCCCTCCACTTT
d_gene: .
v_gene: TRBV30
abundance: .
j_gene: TRBJ1-6

CDR3aa: CAISGLAGGSGANVLTF
CDR3nt: TGTGCCATCAGTGGTCTAGCGGGGGGCTCTGGGGCCAACGTCCTGACTTTC
d_gene: TRBD2
v_gene: TRBV10-3
abundance: .
j_gene: TRBJ2-6

CDR3aa: CATNGEDDYGYTF
CDR3nt: TGTGCCACCAACGGGGAGGACGACTATGGCTACACCTTC
d_gene: .
v_gene: TRBV24-1
abundance: .
j_gene: TRBJ1-2

CDR3aa: CASSARSEANYGYTF
CDR3nt: TGTGCCAGCAGCGCCCGCTCGGAGGCTAACTATGGCTACACCTTC
d_gene: .
v_gene: TRBV9
abundance: .
j_gene: TRBJ1-2

CDR3aa: CASSPRQGERNLPLHF
CDR3nt: TGTGCCAGTAGTCCTCGACAGGGTGAACGTAATTTACCCCTCCACTTT
d_gene: TRBD1
v_gene: TRBV19
abundance: .
j_gene: TRBJ1-6

CDR3aa: CASSPRPRTEAFF
CDR3nt: TGTGCCAGCAGCCCAAGACCTAGGACTGAAGCTTTCTTT
d_gene: .
v_gene: TRBV6-5
abundance: once
j_gene: TRBJ1-1

CDR3aa: CASSIGNTIYF
CDR3nt: TGTGCCAGCAGTATTGGAAACACCATATATTTT
d_gene: .
v_gene: TRBV9
abundance: .
j_gene: TRBJ1-3

CDR3aa: CASRSPYSGGAGEQFF
CDR3nt: TGTGCCAGCAGGAGCCCCTATAGCGGGGGGGCTGGTGAGCAGTTCTTC
d_gene: TRBD2
v_gene: TRBV25-1
abundance: few
j_gene: TRBJ2-1

CDR3aa: CASSPGTGDGYTF
CDR3nt: TGTGCCAGCAGCCCAGGGACAGGGGATGGCTACACCTTC
d_gene: TRBD1
v_gene: TRBV5-5
abundance: few
j_gene: TRBJ1-2

CDR3aa: CASTGSWTGGYEQFF
CDR3nt: TGTGCCAGCACTGGGTCCTGGACAGGGGGTTATGAGCAGTTCTTC
d_gene: TRBD1
v_gene: TRBV25-1
abundance: .
j_gene: TRBJ2-1

CDR3aa: CASSLVVGGVGEQFF
CDR3nt: TGCGCCAGCAGCTTGGTGGTGGGGGGTGTGGGGGAGCAGTTCTTC
d_gene: .
v_gene: TRBV5-1
abundance: .
j_gene: TRBJ2-1

CDR3aa: CASSPGGGFTGELFF
CDR3nt: TGTGCCAGCAGCCCAGGAGGAGGCTTCACCGGGGAGCTGTTTTTT
d_gene: .
v_gene: TRBV9
abundance: few
j_gene: TRBJ2-2

CDR3aa: CASNTLAELDTQYF
CDR3nt: TGTGCCAGCAATACGCTAGCGGAGCTGGATACGCAGTATTTT
d_gene: TRBD2
v_gene: TRBV6-5
abundance: few
j_gene: TRBJ2-3

CDR3aa: CASSATGTSVPGELFF
CDR3nt: TGTGCCAGCAGTGCAACCGGGACTAGTGTTCCCGGGGAGCTGTTTTTT
d_gene: TRBD2
v_gene: TRBV6-1
abundance: .
j_gene: TRBJ2-2

CDR3aa: CASSLGQGPYEQYF
CDR3nt: TGTGCCAGCAGCTTAGGCCAGGGTCCCTACGAGCAGTACTTC
d_gene: .
v_gene: TRBV13
abundance: once
j_gene: TRBJ2-7

CDR3aa: CASSSEYAEAFF
CDR3nt: TGTGCCAGCAGCTCAGAGTATGCTGAAGCTTTCTTT
d_gene: .
v_gene: TRBV11-2
abundance: .
j_gene: TRBJ1-1

CDR3aa: CASSSPGLVADTQYF
CDR3nt: TGTGCCAGCAGTTCCCCGGGACTAGTAGCAGATACGCAGTATTTT
d_gene: TRBD2
v_gene: TRBV6-5
abundance: .
j_gene: TRBJ2-3

CDR3aa: CASSIGRATNEKLFF
CDR3nt: TGTGCCAGTAGTATCGGCAGGGCGACTAATGAAAAACTGTTTTTT
d_gene: .
v_gene: TRBV19
abundance: .
j_gene: TRBJ1-4

CDR3aa: CASSHKLSNTEAFF
CDR3nt: TGCGCCAGCAGCCATAAACTGTCGAACACTGAAGCTTTCTTT
d_gene: .
v_gene: TRBV4-1
abundance: .
j_gene: TRBJ1-1

CDR3aa: CASSVGVTDTQYF
CDR3nt: TGTGCCAGCAGCGTAGGAGTAACAGATACGCAGTATTTT
d_gene: .
v_gene: TRBV9
abundance: .
j_gene: TRBJ2-3

CDR3aa: CASSQTGLAADTQYF
CDR3nt: TGTGCCAGCAGCCAAACCGGACTAGCAGCAGATACGCAGTATTTT
d_gene: TRBD2
v_gene: TRBV3-1/TRBV3-2
abundance: .
j_gene: TRBJ2-3

CDR3aa: CASSLQSYGYTF
CDR3nt: TGTGCCAGCTCACTACAGAGTTATGGCTACACCTTC
d_gene: .
v_gene: TRBV18
abundance: .
j_gene: TRBJ1-2

CDR3aa: CATSREVAEPQHF
CDR3nt: TGTGCCACCAGCAGAGAAGTAGCCGAGCCCCAGCATTTT
d_gene: .
v_gene: TRBV15
abundance: .
j_gene: TRBJ1-5

CDR3aa: CASSLEGPVGGELFF
CDR3nt: TGTGCCAGCAGTTTGGAGGGGCCCGTGGGGGGGGAGCTGTTTTTT
d_gene: .
v_gene: TRBV6-5
abundance: .
j_gene: TRBJ2-2

CDR3aa: CASSDRTGDGYTF
CDR3nt: TGTGCCAGCAGTGACAGGACAGGGGATGGCTACACCTTC
d_gene: TRBD1
v_gene: TRBV2
abundance: .
j_gene: TRBJ1-2

CDR3aa: CASSPGGGAVYEQFF
CDR3nt: TGTGCCAGCAGCCCTGGCGGGGGGGCCGTCTATGAGCAGTTCTTC
d_gene: TRBD2
v_gene: TRBV3-1/TRBV3-2
abundance: .
j_gene: TRBJ2-1

CDR3aa: CASSRGTSGGRELFF
CDR3nt: TGTGCCAGCAGCCGAGGGACTAGCGGAGGACGGGAGCTGTTTTTT
d_gene: TRBD2
v_gene: TRBV11-3
abundance: .
j_gene: TRBJ2-2

CDR3aa: CASSPRTAQETQYF
CDR3nt: TGTGCCAGCAGCCCTAGAACGGCGCAAGAGACCCAGTACTTC
d_gene: .
v_gene: TRBV11-2
abundance: .
j_gene: TRBJ2-5

CDR3aa: CASSIGTSPGDGYTF
CDR3nt: TGTGCCAGCAGCATAGGCACCTCCCCCGGGGATGGCTACACCTTC
d_gene: .
v_gene: TRBV6-5
abundance: .
j_gene: TRBJ1-2

CDR3aa: CASSGAGTGESSDSGANVLTF
CDR3nt: TGTGCCAGCAGCGGAGCCGGGACAGGGGAGTCCAGTGACTCTGGGGCCAACGTCCTGACTTTC
d_gene: TRBD1
v_gene: TRBV28
abundance: .
j_gene: TRBJ2-6

CDR3aa: CASRAGTGGNQPQHF
CDR3nt: TGCGCCAGCAGGGCCGGGACAGGGGGCAATCAGCCCCAGCATTTT
d_gene: TRBD1
v_gene: TRBV5-1
abundance: .
j_gene: TRBJ1-5

CDR3aa: CATKPTGTDTQYF
CDR3nt: TGCGCCACCAAACCGACAGGGACCGATACGCAGTATTTT
d_gene: TRBD1
v_gene: TRBV10-1
abundance: .
j_gene: TRBJ2-3

CDR3aa: CASSELANYGYTF
CDR3nt: TGTGCCAGCAGCGAACTAGCTAACTATGGCTACACCTTC
d_gene: .
v_gene: TRBV12-3/TRBV12-4
abundance: .
j_gene: TRBJ1-2

CDR3aa: CASSVGQGNTF
CDR3nt: .
d_gene: .
v_gene: TRBV2
abundance: .
j_gene: TRBJ1-2

CDR3aa: CASSIPEGGAHGYTF
CDR3nt: TGTGCCAGTAGTATACCCGAGGGAGGGGCGCATGGCTACACCTTC
d_gene: .
v_gene: TRBV19
abundance: .
j_gene: TRBJ1-2

CDR3aa: CASSPSEGRDYGYTF
CDR3nt: TGTGCCAGCAGCCCCTCGGAGGGAAGGGACTATGGCTACACCTTC
d_gene: .
v_gene: TRBV5-8
abundance: few
j_gene: TRBJ1-2

CDR3aa: CATSRDKGDLGLFF
CDR3nt: TGTGCCACCAGCAGAGACAAAGGGGATTTGGGGCTGTTTTTT
d_gene: .
v_gene: TRBV15
abundance: .
j_gene: TRBJ1-4

CDR3aa: CASSYPGITNTGELFF
CDR3nt: TGTGCCAGCAGCTACCCCGGGATTACGAACACCGGGGAGCTGTTTTTT
d_gene: .
v_gene: TRBV5-4
abundance: .
j_gene: TRBJ2-2

CDR3aa: CASSRGQNSNYGYTF
CDR3nt: TGTGCCAGCAGCCGGGGACAGAATTCTAACTATGGCTACACCTTC
d_gene: TRBD1
v_gene: TRBV6-5
abundance: .
j_gene: TRBJ1-2

CDR3aa: CASSSPGTGGLSYEQYF
CDR3nt: TGTGCCAGCAGCTCCCCCGGGACAGGGGGTTTATCCTACGAGCAGTACTTC
d_gene: TRBD1
v_gene: TRBV7-6
abundance: .
j_gene: TRBJ2-7

CDR3aa: CASSFSGGFSYEQYF
CDR3nt: TGTGCCAGCAGCTTTAGCGGGGGATTCTCCTACGAGCAGTACTTC
d_gene: TRBD2
v_gene: TRBV7-9
abundance: once
j_gene: TRBJ2-7

CDR3aa: CASSRTGPFYEQYF
CDR3nt: TGTGCCAGCAGCCGGACAGGCCCATTCTACGAGCAGTACTTC
d_gene: TRBD1
v_gene: TRBV3-1/TRBV3-2
abundance: .
j_gene: TRBJ2-7